The entry below gives a single TCR beta chain sequence along with its context. Its antigen remains unknown. 5'RACE primed from the constant segment yielded TCR alpha and TCR beta cDNA libraries bearing sample barcodes and UMIs. Each CDR3 protein is one row after TCRdb ran MiXCR on the 5' RACE reads. Of 550,000 to 700,000 distinct CDR3 sequences listed, roughly 18% are singletons. The sample originates from a study of T-cell memory formation after mild COVID-19. Study results and limitations: Pre-infection memory contained some responding clones, which suggested that cross-reactive memory had joined.

Germline V gene data show CDR1 as SGHRS and CDR2 as YFSETQ. The ends lost 2 bases at V and 7 bases at J; junction bases unmatched: 10. The CDR3 sequence is 15 residues long. The sequence derives from an adult woman who had mild COVID-19 (a few samples of this study predate the infection). Cell type and time point are not known. The sequencing input was PBMCs or a T cell subset sorted from them (not recorded which). The V and J genes are TRBV5-1 and TRBJ2-3; TRBD2 agrees at 7 bases. The CDR3 DNA sequence: TGCGCCAGCAGCTTCGGACTAGAGAGCATGAATACGCAGTATTTT. Translated, it gives CASSFGLESMNTQYF.